The 16 T cell receptor beta chains listed next were all sequenced from one sample in a study of cytomegalovirus exposure and HLA in healthy donors. The PCR was carried out with 60 Vbeta primers and 13 Jbeta primers. Profiled with immunoSEQ multiplex PCR; TCRdb holds only in-frame clones, not every one. The data show approximately 100,000 clones, 76% seen once. The sequenced sample was PBMCs. The receptors were sampled from a woman aged 45-65 years in good health and CMV-seropositive.

This clone has a handful of counts. This chain uses TRBV30 with TRBJ1-2; possibly TRBD1 for D (5 bases). V gave up 4 bases and J gave up 1 base, with 19 bases separating them. CDR3 size: 16 residues. Germline CDR1 and CDR2: GTSNPN and SVGIG (reference sequence). The CDR3 is CAWKGTPAGGNYGYTF. The CDR3 DNA sequence: TGTGCCTGGAAGGGGACCCCGGCCGGGGGTAACTATGGCTACACCTTC.

The V gene is TRBV25-1, the J gene TRBJ2-1, with TRBD1 matching over 10 bases. The trim removed 2 bases at V and 4 bases at J, leaving 5 bases unmatched. Germline values: CDR1 MGHDK, CDR2 SYGVNS. This CDR3 has 16 amino acids. The CDR3 here is CASSESGTGDYNEQFF. In DNA, the CDR3 is TGTGCCAGCAGTGAAAGCGGGACAGGGGATTACAATGAGCAGTTCTTC.

CDR3 DNA: TGTGCCAGCAGCTCCAAAGACAGGGCGGACACTGAAGCTTTCTTT. Encoded protein: CASSSKDRADTEAFF. The rearrangement links TRBV5-4 to TRBJ1-1, with 7 bases aligning to TRBD1. With V trimmed by 3 bases and J by 3 bases, 8 bases remained unmatched. In germline, CDR1 is SGHNT, CDR2 YYREEE (reference sequence). This CDR3 region has 15 residues.

The CDR3 is CASSPGTTSFF. The CDR3 nucleotides read TGTGCCAGCAGCCCGGGTACTACGTCTTTCTTT. This chain joins TRBV7-2 and TRBJ1-1; D is unclear. The ends were cut back, 5 bases at V and 12 bases at J, with 13 bases in the middle. The CDR3 contains 11 residues. CDR1 is SGHTA and CDR2 is FQGNSA in the germline V gene. Variable domain in full (rest from reference TRBV7-2 and TRBJ1-1): GAGVSQSPSNKVTEKGKDVELRCDPISGHTALYWYRQSLGQGLEFLIYFQGNSAPDKSGLPSDRFSAERTGGSVSTLTIQRTQQEDSAVYLCASSPGTTSFFGQGTRLTVV.

The V call is TRBV30, the J call TRBJ1-2, with a tentative D call TRBD1 (5 bases). The CDR3 is 14 residues long. Trimming cost V 3 bases and J 4 bases, with 15 bases left between them. CDR1 GTSNPN and CDR2 SVGIG come from the germline V gene (reference sequence). CDR3 in DNA: TGTGCCTGGAGCGACCGGGGGTACCCCTATGGCTACACCTTC. Its translation is CAWSDRGYPYGYTF.

The J gene is TRBJ2-1, the V gene TRBV19, with D possibly TRBD2 on 7 matching bases. The germline V gene encodes CDR1 LNHDA and CDR2 SQIVND (reference sequence). The germline V and J ends were trimmed by 3 bases and 1 base, with 16 bases remaining between them. CDR3 length: 17 residues. The CDR3 DNA is TGTGCCAGTAGTATGGCGGGGGCCCGCCGTTCCTACAATGAGCAGTTCTTC. Translated: CASSMAGARRSYNEQFF.

The rearrangement uses TRBV30 and TRBJ2-5; a possible D gene is TRBD1 (5 bases). CDR3 length: 11 residues. Per the germline V gene, CDR1 is GTSNPN and CDR2 is SVGIG (reference sequence). The germline V and J ends were trimmed by 2 bases and 13 bases, with 14 bases remaining between them. CDR3 amino acids: CAWSPGNVMYF. The CDR3 DNA is TGTGCCTGGAGTCCAGGGAACGTTATGTACTTC.

This chain links TRBV13 with TRBJ1-2, with D tentatively TRBD1 (5 bases). This CDR3 spans 12 amino acids. Trimming shortened V by 4 bases and J by 8 bases, and 11 bases separated the two germline ends. Germline V gene lookup returns CDR1 PRHDT and CDR2 FYEKMQ (reference sequence). The DNA for the CDR3 is TGTGCCAGCAGCTCCTCAGGGAACGGCTACACCTTC. It is translated as CASSSSGNGYTF.

The chain couples TRBV7-9 to TRBJ2-7; D not certain. Trimming removed 2 bases from V and 3 bases from J, with 8 bases in between. Germline V gives CDR1 SEHNR, CDR2 FQNEAQ (reference sequence). CDR3 length: 13 amino acids. The CDR3 loop is CASSLISSYEQYF. CDR3 sequence (DNA): TGTGCCAGCAGCTTAATTAGCAGCTACGAGCAGTACTTC. Variable domain in full (rest from reference TRBV7-9 and TRBJ2-7): DTGVSQNPRHKITKRGQNVTFRCDPISEHNRLYWYRQTLGQGPEFLTYFQNEAQLEKSRLLSDRFSAERPKGSFSTLEIQRTEQGDSAMYLCASSLISSYEQYFGPGTRLTVT.

J is TRBJ2-1 and V is TRBV29-1; TRBD2 matches at 9 bases. Germline values: CDR1 SQVTM, CDR2 ANQGSEA. After removal of 3 bases from V and 6 bases from J, the junction contained 15 bases not matched to a gene. The CDR3 has 17 amino acids. This chain's CDR3 is CSVEDMEASGMFNEQFF. The CDR3 nucleotides are TGCAGCGTTGAGGATATGGAGGCTAGCGGGATGTTCAATGAGCAGTTCTTC.

The rearrangement links TRBV15 to TRBJ1-4; tentative D call: TRBD1 (5 bases). Germline loops: CDR1 LNHNV, CDR2 YYDKDF (reference sequence). The CDR3 spans 15 residues. Trimming removed 2 bases from V and 3 bases from J, with 10 bases in between. The CDR3 loop reads CATSRPGEANEKLFF. In nucleotides, the CDR3 is TGTGCCACCAGCAGACCGGGGGAAGCTAATGAAAAACTGTTTTTT.

CDR3 residues: CASSTPGPQETQYF. The CDR3 region has the DNA TGCGCCAGCAGCACGCCAGGCCCCCAAGAGACCCAGTACTTC. V usage is TRBV5-1 and J usage is TRBJ2-5; D not resolved. This CDR3 is 14 amino acids long. CDR1 is SGHRS and CDR2 is YFSETQ in the germline V gene. V was shortened by 4 bases and J by 1 base, with 11 bases between the two germline ends.

This clone was counted a few times. V and J are TRBV9 and TRBJ1-6; 11 nucleotides align to TRBD1. Germline V gene lookup returns CDR1 SGDLS and CDR2 YYNGEE. The CDR3 spans 16 residues. The V gene end was trimmed by 3 bases and the J gene end by 7 bases; junction bases not matched to a gene: 6. In DNA, the CDR3 is TGTGCCAGCAGCGGCGGCGGACAGGGGGCAAATTCACCCCTCCACTTT. Its protein is CASSGGGQGANSPLHF.

The chain links TRBV29-1 to TRBJ1-4, with D possibly being TRBD1 (5 bases). This CDR3 is built from 13 residues. The germline CDR1 and CDR2 sequences are SQVTM and ANQGSEA. Trimming pared 2 bases from V and 7 bases from J, leaving 11 bases between. CDR3 coding DNA: TGCAGCGTTGAACGTCCGGACATTGAAAAACTGTTTTTT. Translated, it gives CSVERPDIEKLFF.

The gene calls are TRBV11-2 and TRBJ1-5; D uncertain. CDR3 size: 13 residues. Per germline, CDR1 SGHAT and CDR2 FQNNGV. The V end lost 0 bases, the J end lost 3 bases, and 3 bases lay between the germline ends. The CDR3 reads CASSLDHNQPQHF. In DNA, the CDR3 is TGTGCCAGCAGCTTAGATCACAATCAGCCCCAGCATTTT.

The gene calls are TRBV19 and TRBJ2-7; D perhaps matches TRBD1 (5 bases). CDR3 size: 16 residues. Trimming shortened V by 0 bases and J by 3 bases, and 15 bases separated the two germline ends. CDR1 and CDR2 (germline): LNHDA, SQIVND (reference sequence). As DNA, the CDR3 is TGTGCCAGTAGTATAGATCTCCAGGGAAGCCTCTACGAGCAGTACTTC. Translation: CASSIDLQGSLYEQYF.